The 14 T cell receptor beta chains in this list originate from one sample, sequenced in a study of regulatory T cells in long-lasting Graves disease. Noted time point: newly diagnosed GD, antithyroid drugs for less than 3 months. The TCR library was made from RNA extracted from PBMCs. Combining iRepertoire HTBI primers with Arm-PCR of CDR3 regions, the authors built TCR beta libraries. TCRdb reprocessed the multiplex PCR reads with MiXCR, giving one entry per CDR3 protein. The table records under 450,000 distinct CDR3 sequences, about 11% of them present only once. The sample was also linked to a second study, of T cells in Graves' hyperthyroidism and ophthalmopathy.

The input for sequencing was peripheral blood mononuclear cells (PBMCs), taken at new diagnosis, from a patient treated with antithyroid drugs. These receptors all stem from a woman under 30 with Graves disease.

This clonotype has just a few counts. The CDR3 nucleotides read TGCGCCAGCAGCCAAGAGACAACCGGGGAGCTGTTTTTT. Translation gives CASSQETTGELFF. The rearrangement links TRBV4-3 to TRBJ2-2, with D unclear. This CDR3 contains 13 residues. The ends were cut back, 0 bases at V and 5 bases at J, with 4 bases in the middle. CDR1 and CDR2 from the germline V gene are LGHNA and YSLEER.

Only a few counts were recorded for this clonotype. This chain uses TRBV20-1 with TRBJ2-1; tentative D call: TRBD2 (6 bases). V lost 0 bases to trimming and J lost 9 bases, with 9 bases between them. The CDR3 consists of 12 residues. Germline assignment: CDR1 DFQATT and CDR2 SNEGSKA (reference sequence). The CDR3 protein is CSARDPGVEQFF. CDR3 sequence (DNA): TGCAGTGCTAGAGATCCGGGGGTTGAGCAGTTCTTC.

This clonotype has a handful of counts. The chain combines TRBV6-1 with TRBJ1-2; D ambiguous. This CDR3 region has 12 residues. The V and J ends lost 11 bases and 4 bases respectively, with 14 bases between them. Per the germline V gene, CDR1 is MNHNS and CDR2 is SASEGT. The CDR3 DNA sequence: TGTGCCGCCAGCGGTGGGCTCTATGGCTACACCTTC. Protein: CAASGGLYGYTF.

The V and J genes are TRBV6-1 and TRBJ2-1; D is uncertain. CDR3 length: 14 residues. Germline CDR1 MNHNS, CDR2 SASEGT. The V gene lost 3 bases and the J gene lost 3 bases, with 9 bases spanning the gap. The CDR3 sequence: CASSDYDVYNEQFF. The CDR3 bases are TGTGCCAGCAGTGACTACGATGTCTACAATGAGCAGTTCTTC.

This clonotype was seen at least ten times. This chain joins TRBV20-1 and TRBJ2-1; D unclear. CDR1 is DFQATT, CDR2 SNEGSKA, per germline (reference sequence). With 8 bases removed from V and 4 bases from J, the gap between germline ends came to 18 bases. This CDR3 has 14 amino acids. Here the CDR3 reads CSTTADPNYNEQFF. CDR3 DNA: TGCAGTACTACGGCGGACCCCAATTACAATGAGCAGTTCTTC.

This clonotype was found a few times. V and J are TRBV28 and TRBJ1-5; the D gene is possibly TRBD1 (5 bases). In germline, CDR1 is MDHEN, CDR2 SYDVKM. V lost 4 bases to trimming and J lost 15 bases, with 22 bases between them. This CDR3 contains 14 residues. CDR3 residues: CASSSPGLHVFLHF. The CDR3 bases are TGTGCCAGCAGTTCTCCAGGGCTACATGTTTTTTTGCATTTT.

This chain connects TRBV20-1 to TRBJ2-1; D is perhaps TRBD1 (5 bases). The CDR3 is made up of 16 amino acids. Germline V gene sequence: CDR1 DFQATT, CDR2 SNEGSKA (reference sequence). Trimming shortened V by 0 bases and J by 5 bases, and 17 bases separated the two germline ends. CDR3 in DNA: TGCAGTGCTAGAGATCAGTGGCAGGGCCCCCACAATGAGCAGTTCTTC. Its protein is CSARDQWQGPHNEQFF.

As to this clonotype: A read error may explain this, as a much larger clone is one base away. This chain connects TRBV7-2 to TRBJ1-2; D is ambiguous. Looked up from germline, CDR1 is SGHTA and CDR2 is FQGNSA. CDR3 length equals 12 residues. The CDR3 spells CARTPLRDGNTF. The CDR3 DNA sequence: TGTGCCAGGACGCCTCTTCGTGATGGCAACACCTTC.

This clonotype occurred a few times. The chain carries TRBV14 and TRBJ2-6, with D possibly being TRBD2 (7 bases). The V end was cut by 1 base, the J end by 2 bases, with 15 bases between. CDR3 size: 18 residues. Per germline, CDR1 SGHDN and CDR2 FVKESK. The CDR3, as DNA: TGTGCCAGCAGCCAAGGTCTGAGGGGGGGAGCTGGGGCCAACGTCCTGACTTTC. Its protein product is CASSQGLRGGAGANVLTF.

This clonotype was found many times. This chain uses TRBV12-3 or TRBV12-4 with TRBJ2-7; TRBD2 matches 9 bases. The CDR3 is 15 residues long. J was trimmed by 5 bases and V by 2 bases; bases with no gene match: 7. Written as DNA, the CDR3 is TGTGCCAGCAGTTTAAGGCGGGGGGGCCCCGACGAGCAGTACGTC. It translates to CASSLRRGGPDEQYV.

Of note for this clonotype: One base away lies a much larger clone, so this may be a sequencing read error. This chain connects TRBV27 to TRBJ1-1; TRBD1 agrees at 9 bases. Germline CDR1 MNHEY, CDR2 SMNVEV (reference sequence). The CDR3 is 16 residues long. The ends lost 6 bases at V and 0 bases at J; junction bases unmatched: 8. CDR3 sequence: CASRNDRGYLNTEAFF. In nucleotides, the CDR3 is TGTGCCAGCAGGAATGACAGGGGGTATCTGAACACTGAAGCTTTCTTT.

This clonotype was detected many times. The V and J genes are TRBV7-2 and TRBJ2-1; D is perhaps TRBD1 (7 bases). The ends were cut back, 5 bases at V and 6 bases at J, with 26 bases in the middle. The CDR3 contains 18 residues. The V gene's germline CDR1 is SGHTA and CDR2 FQGNSA. The CDR3 nucleotides read TGTGCCAGCAGCGCGGGATACAGGGGCCCCGAACGAGGCAATGAGCAGTTCTTC. It yields the protein CASSAGYRGPERGNEQFF.

This clonotype was counted between two and nine times. This chain links TRBV20-1 with TRBJ2-3, with 8 bases lining up with TRBD2. Trimming took 2 bases from V and 3 from J; bases not matched to a gene: 10. Germline-derived CDR1 and CDR2 are DFQATT and SNEGSKA (reference sequence). This CDR3 has 16 amino acids. The CDR3 sequence: CSARSVSGRGTDTQYF. CDR3 in DNA: TGCAGTGCTAGATCAGTAAGCGGGAGAGGTACAGATACGCAGTATTTT.

The chain uses TRBV27 and TRBJ2-2; no definite D call. The CDR3 sequence is 14 residues long. Trimming pared 2 bases from V and 5 bases from J, leaving 9 bases between. Germline V lookup: CDR1 MNHEY, CDR2 SMNVEV (reference sequence). CDR3 nucleotide sequence: TGTGCCAGCAGTTTAATCTTCGGGACCGGGGAGCTGTTTTTT. Amino acid sequence: CASSLIFGTGELFF.